The 27 T cell receptor beta chains below were found in one sample sequenced in a study of OX40 agonist ivuxolimab in advanced cancers. Repertoires were generated with immunoSEQ multiplex PCR, while TCRdb's copy carries only in-frame clones and drops some. Among around 50,000 clones listed, around four fifths were seen once. The sequenced sample was CD4+ or CD8+ T cells sorted from blood, obtained in a trial of the OX40 agonist ivuxolimab. Receptor source: an adult with an advanced solid tumor such as melanoma, head and neck, liver or kidney cancer.

The V gene is TRBV2, the J gene TRBJ1-5; possible D gene TRBD1, 5 bases. Trimming took 4 bases from V and 4 from J, leaving 14 bases between them. Germline assignment: CDR1 SNHLY and CDR2 FYNNEI. The CDR3 runs to 15 residues. CDR3 nucleotides: TGTGCCAGCAGTGCTCAGGGACGGGTTAATCAGCCCCAGCATTTT. This gives the protein CASSAQGRVNQPQHF.

J is TRBJ2-4 and V is TRBV5-1, with TRBD1 identical over 9 bases. Germline trimming cut 3 bases from V and 7 bases from J; bases unmatched to any gene: 5. CDR1 and CDR2 from the germline V gene are SGHRS and YFSETQ. This CDR3 contains 14 residues. CDR3: CASSYSGTGNIQYF. The CDR3, as DNA: TGCGCCAGCAGCTATTCCGGGACAGGGAACATTCAGTACTTC.

This chain uses TRBV20-1 with TRBJ1-2, with D unclear. The CDR3 sequence is 11 residues long. Germline V gene data show CDR1 as DFQATT and CDR2 as SNEGSKA (reference sequence). Trimming took 0 bases from V and 9 from J, leaving 8 bases between them. The CDR3, as DNA: TGCAGTGCTAGAGATCTTTACAGCTACACCTTC. This codes for CSARDLYSYTF.

This rearrangement joins TRBV9 to TRBJ2-3, with 9 bases matching TRBD2. The CDR3 is 16 residues long. Germline CDR1 SGDLS, CDR2 YYNGEE. The junction had 6 bases not matched to a gene; V was cut back by 0 bases and J by 4 bases. CDR3 residues: CASSVGRGGRADTQYF. CDR3 DNA sequence: TGTGCCAGCAGCGTAGGGCGGGGGGGCCGTGCAGATACGCAGTATTTT.

This chain joins TRBV9 and TRBJ2-3; unclear D gene. Germline V gene data show CDR1 as SGDLS and CDR2 as YYNGEE. This CDR3 has 14 residues. The V gene lost 4 bases and the J gene lost 2 bases, with 11 bases spanning the gap. The CDR3 is CASSYAGYTDTQYF. DNA of the CDR3: TGTGCCAGCAGCTACGCCGGGTACACAGATACGCAGTATTTT.

The J gene is TRBJ2-7, the V gene TRBV9; no firm D call. V lost 2 bases to trimming and J lost 0 bases, with 9 bases between them. The CDR3 has 14 amino acids. Germline lookup yields CDR1 SGDLS and CDR2 YYNGEE. The CDR3 sequence: CASSVGRSSYEQYF. CDR3 coding DNA: TGTGCCAGCAGCGTGGGTAGGAGCTCCTACGAGCAGTACTTC. The full variable domain, its missing parts supplied by reference TRBV9 and TRBJ2-7, is DSGVTQTPKHLITATGQRVTLRCSPRSGDLSVYWYQQSLDQGLQFLIQYYNGEERAKGNILERFSAQQFPDLHSELNLSSLELGDSALYFCASSVGRSSYEQYFGPGTRLTVT.

The chain is built from TRBV28 and TRBJ2-7, with TRBD2 matching 13 bases. The CDR3 has 16 residues. CDR1 and CDR2 from the germline V gene are MDHEN and SYDVKM. Trimming cost V 5 bases and J 0 bases; bases outside gene matches: 4. CDR3 loop: CASSTRTSGGSYEQYF. CDR3 sequence (DNA): TGTGCCAGCAGTACCCGGACTAGCGGGGGCTCCTACGAGCAGTACTTC. The variable domain in full, completed from reference TRBV28 and TRBJ2-7, reads DVKVTQSSRYLVKRTGEKVFLECVQDMDHENMFWYRQDPGLGLRLIYFSYDVKMKEKGDIPEGYSVSREKKERFSLILESASTNQTSMYLCASSTRTSGGSYEQYFGPGTRLTVT.

The chain uses TRBV2 and TRBJ2-6; D uncertain. The V gene lost 3 bases and the J gene lost 0 bases, with 6 bases spanning the gap. The CDR3 spans 15 residues. Per the germline V gene, CDR1 is SNHLY and CDR2 is FYNNEI. For the CDR3, the DNA is TGTGCCAGCAGTGAGGAGCACTCTGGGGCCAACGTCCTGACTTTC. Its protein is CASSEEHSGANVLTF.

V is TRBV11-2 and J is TRBJ1-2; 8 positions agree with TRBD1. V dropped 5 bases and J dropped 4; count of bases not matched to a gene: 6. Per the germline V gene, CDR1 is SGHAT and CDR2 is FQNNGV. The CDR3 consists of 14 residues. CDR3 bases: TGTGCCAGCAGCCCATGGACAGGGTCCTATGGCTACACCTTC. As protein: CASSPWTGSYGYTF. The entire variable domain, with the rest obtained from reference TRBV11-2 and TRBJ1-2, is as follows: EAGVAQSPRYKIIEKRQSVAFWCNPISGHATLYWYQQILGQGPKLLIQFQNNGVVDDSQLPKDRFSAERLKGVDSTLKIQPAKLEDSAVYLCASSPWTGSYGYTFGSGTRLTVV.

This chain joins TRBV15 and TRBJ2-1, with TRBD1 matching over 9 bases. CDR3 length: 13 residues. Trimming at V came to 5 bases and at J to 4 bases, leaving 0 bases not matched to a gene. Germline V gene sequence: CDR1 LNHNV, CDR2 YYDKDF (reference sequence). As DNA, the CDR3 is TGTGCCACCAGCGGGACAGGGTACAATGAGCAGTTCTTC. It translates to CATSGTGYNEQFF.

The rearrangement joins TRBV5-5 to TRBJ1-4, with no clear D. Germline V gene sequence: CDR1 SGHKS, CDR2 YYEKEE (reference sequence). The germline V and J ends were trimmed by 1 base and 5 bases, with 6 bases remaining between them. The length of the CDR3 is 13 residues. This chain's CDR3 is CASSLSRNEKLFF. For the CDR3, the DNA is TGTGCCAGCAGCTTGTCCAGAAATGAAAAACTGTTTTTT.

The chain uses TRBV29-1 and TRBJ2-7, with 8 bases that match TRBD1. Trimming cost V 4 bases and J 4 bases; bases outside gene matches: 6. CDR3 length: 13 amino acids. Germline lookup yields CDR1 SQVTM and CDR2 ANQGSEA. DNA for the CDR3: TGCAGCGTTGCACCAGGGGGCCTTTACGAGCAGTACTTC. Encoded protein: CSVAPGGLYEQYF.

This chain links TRBV18 with TRBJ1-1; 9 nucleotides line up with TRBD1. Germline V gene sequence: CDR1 KGHSH, CDR2 LQKENI. The CDR3 extends over 17 amino acids. Trimming cost V 4 bases and J 5 bases; bases outside gene matches: 14. The CDR3 loop is CASSQATGQGRRTEAFF. The DNA for the CDR3 is TGTGCCAGCTCACAGGCAACCGGACAGGGGCGTAGGACTGAAGCTTTCTTT.

The V and J genes are TRBV21-1 and TRBJ2-1. TRBV21-1 is a recognized pseudogene. CDR3 length equals 14 residues. The CDR3 coding sequence is TGTGCCAGCAGCAAGAGGGGACGGGGCGGTGAGCAGTTCTTC. Translated: CASSKRGRGGEQFF.

The chain recombines TRBV7-9 with TRBJ1-2; possible D gene TRBD1, 6 bases. Trimming pared 7 bases from V and 1 base from J, leaving 13 bases between. CDR1 is SEHNR, CDR2 FQNEAQ, per germline (reference sequence). The length of the CDR3 is 14 residues. CDR3 coding DNA: TGTGCCAGCATGGATGACAGGAGTAACTATGGCTACACCTTC. Protein: CASMDDRSNYGYTF.

The J gene is TRBJ2-1, the V gene TRBV5-4; perhaps TRBD2 as D (6 bases). Germline V lookup: CDR1 SGHNT, CDR2 YYREEE (reference sequence). CDR3 length: 15 residues. Trimming removed 4 bases from V and 2 bases from J, with 13 bases in between. The CDR3 reads CASSAVSGTYNEQFF. The CDR3 region has the DNA TGTGCCAGCAGCGCCGTTAGCGGCACCTACAATGAGCAGTTCTTC.

The V and J genes are TRBV7-2 and TRBJ2-5, with 15 bases identical to TRBD2. Losses at the gene ends were 6 bases for V and 5 bases for J; bases not matched to a gene: 4. The CDR3 has 15 residues. Germline V gives CDR1 SGHTA, CDR2 FQGNSA. DNA of the CDR3: TGTGCCAGCAGTGGACTAGCGGGGGGGAGGGAGACCCAGTACTTC. Its protein product is CASSGLAGGRETQYF.

V gene TRBV18 combines with J gene TRBJ1-5; no firm D call. This CDR3 contains 13 residues. Germline V gene lookup returns CDR1 KGHSH and CDR2 LQKENI. Trimming pared 4 bases from V and 5 bases from J, leaving 9 bases between. The CDR3 loop reads CASSRGRDQPQHF. The CDR3 coding sequence is TGTGCCAGCTCACGAGGCCGGGATCAGCCCCAGCATTTT.

V usage is TRBV25-1 and J usage is TRBJ1-5, with D possibly TRBD1 on 6 matching bases. The CDR3 runs to 13 residues. Germline CDR1 and CDR2: MGHDK and SYGVNS. V lost 4 bases, J lost 2 bases, and 6 bases lay in between. CDR3 loop: CASSGQGNQPQHF. The CDR3 region has the DNA TGTGCCAGCAGTGGACAGGGCAATCAGCCCCAGCATTTT.

This clone was picked up a small number of times. The chain has TRBV5-1 and TRBJ2-2; D gene unclear. The CDR3 sequence is 13 residues long. V was shortened by 0 bases and J by 6 bases, with 6 bases between the two germline ends. Germline V CDR1 and CDR2: SGHRS, YFSETQ. The CDR3 DNA sequence: TGCGCCAGCAGCTTGGAGGTGGCCGGGGAGCTGTTTTTT. The encoded protein is CASSLEVAGELFF.

The V and J genes are TRBV5-1 and TRBJ1-1; 7 bases fit TRBD1. The germline V gene encodes CDR1 SGHRS and CDR2 YFSETQ. The ends lost 0 bases at V and 1 base at J; junction bases unmatched: 6. This CDR3 contains 16 residues. In DNA, the CDR3 is TGCGCCAGCAGCTTGGGAGGGACAGAGCCGAACACTGAAGCTTTCTTT. Translated: CASSLGGTEPNTEAFF.

The rearrangement uses TRBV6-5 and TRBJ1-6; perhaps TRBD1 as D (5 bases). Looked up from germline, CDR1 is MNHEY and CDR2 is SVGAGI. The CDR3 consists of 16 residues. Deletions cut 4 bases from V and 7 bases from J, with 17 bases between. CDR3 sequence: CASSLRGRHNNSPLHF. The CDR3 bases are TGTGCCAGCAGTTTAAGGGGACGGCACAACAATTCACCCCTCCACTTT.

The rearrangement links TRBV27 to TRBJ1-1; TRBD1 agrees at 7 bases. The CDR3 length is 13 residues. Germline assignment: CDR1 MNHEY and CDR2 SMNVEV (reference sequence). J was trimmed by 1 base and V by 6 bases; bases with no gene match: 2. The CDR3 DNA is TGTGCCAGCAGGCGACAGGGGAACACTGAAGCTTTCTTT. Encoded protein: CASRRQGNTEAFF.

The DNA for the CDR3 is TGCGCCAGCAGCCCTGAACGCCAAGAGACCCAGTACTTC. Translated, it gives CASSPERQETQYF. The V and J genes are TRBV5-1 and TRBJ2-5; D not resolved. V gave up 4 bases and J gave up 1 base, with 8 bases separating them. Germline lookup yields CDR1 SGHRS and CDR2 YFSETQ. This CDR3 has 13 residues. Together with reference TRBV5-1 and TRBJ2-5, the CDR3 gives the full variable domain: KAGVTQTPRYLIKTRGQQVTLSCSPISGHRSVSWYQQTPGQGLQFLFEYFSETQRNKGNFPGRFSGRQFSNSRSEMNVSTLELGDSALYLCASSPERQETQYFGPGTRLLVL.

This chain connects TRBV5-4 to TRBJ2-3; the match to TRBD2 covers 8 bases. Germline trimming cut 5 bases from V and 2 bases from J; bases unmatched to any gene: 10. CDR1 and CDR2 from the germline V gene are SGHNT and YYREEE (reference sequence). CDR3 length: 16 amino acids. CDR3 loop: CASRQKLAAPTDTQYF. The CDR3, as DNA: TGTGCCAGCAGACAGAAACTAGCGGCACCCACAGATACGCAGTATTTT.

The chain couples TRBV15 to TRBJ1-1, with TRBD1 as a possible D gene (6 bases). V shed 1 base and J shed 1 base, with 13 bases lying between them. Germline-derived CDR1 and CDR2 are LNHNV and YYDKDF (reference sequence). The CDR3 consists of 16 residues. The CDR3 loop reads CATSRGAGARNTEAFF. The CDR3 nucleotides read TGTGCCACCAGCAGAGGGGCAGGGGCTCGGAACACTGAAGCTTTCTTT.

This clone was counted only a few times. The gene calls are TRBV7-8 and TRBJ1-3; TRBD1 is a possible D gene (5 bases). Germline V gives CDR1 SGHVS, CDR2 FQNEAQ. The V gene lost 3 bases and the J gene lost 2 bases, with 8 bases spanning the gap. CDR3 length equals 14 residues. The CDR3 sequence: CASSFRGAGNTIYF. Here the CDR3 DNA reads TGTGCCAGCAGCTTTAGAGGGGCTGGAAACACCATATATTTT. Using reference TRBV7-8 and TRBJ1-3 for the parts outside the CDR3, the full variable domain is GAGVSQSPRYKVAKRGQDVALRCDPISGHVSLFWYQQALGQGPEFLTYFQNEAQLDKSGLPSDRFFAERPEGSVSTLKIQRTQQEDSAVYLCASSFRGAGNTIYFGEGSWLTVV.